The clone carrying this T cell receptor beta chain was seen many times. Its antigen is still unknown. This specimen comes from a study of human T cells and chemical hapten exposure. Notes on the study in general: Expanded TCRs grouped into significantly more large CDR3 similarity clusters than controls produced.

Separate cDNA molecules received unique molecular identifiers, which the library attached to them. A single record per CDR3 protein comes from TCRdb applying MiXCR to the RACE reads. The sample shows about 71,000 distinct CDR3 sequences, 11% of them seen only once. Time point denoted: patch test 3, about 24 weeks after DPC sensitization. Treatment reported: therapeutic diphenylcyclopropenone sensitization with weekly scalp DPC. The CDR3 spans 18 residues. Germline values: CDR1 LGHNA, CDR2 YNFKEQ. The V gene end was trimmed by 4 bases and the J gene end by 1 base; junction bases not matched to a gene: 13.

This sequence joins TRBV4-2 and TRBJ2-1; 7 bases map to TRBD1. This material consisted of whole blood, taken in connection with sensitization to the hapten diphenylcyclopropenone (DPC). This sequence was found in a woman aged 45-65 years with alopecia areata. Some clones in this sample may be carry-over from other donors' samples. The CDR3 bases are TGTGCCAGCAGCCCCCGGCCTCAGTCAGGGGGATCCTACAATGAGCAGTTCTTC. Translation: CASSPRPQSGGSYNEQFF.